Presented here are 25 T cell receptor beta chains from one specimen sequenced in a study of molecular identifiers for immune sequencing clone quantification. TCRdb called the PCR reads again in MiXCR, with one record for every CDR3 protein. The profile shows about 640,000 distinct CDR3 sequences, 15% to 20% of them singletons. The sequencing input was naive CD8+ T cells from blood, with Jurkat cell RNA spiked in. As to subset: FACS-sorted CD8+CD4-CCR7+CD45RA+ naive T cells. The receptors derive from a human donor in good health. Some libraries in this study had Jurkat cell RNA spiked in.

In its sample, this clonotype was seen many times. The chain employs TRBV7-2 and TRBJ1-1, with 9 bases that match TRBD1. The V and J ends lost 4 bases and 2 bases, in that order; junction bases with no gene match: 8. Germline V gene data show CDR1 as SGHTA and CDR2 as FQGNSA. The CDR3 totals 16 residues. CDR3 region: CASSSPGTGRNTEAFF. DNA for the CDR3: TGTGCCAGCAGCTCGCCCGGGACAGGGCGTAACACTGAAGCTTTCTTT. Full variable domain (outside the CDR3, taken from reference TRBV7-2 and TRBJ1-1): GAGVSQSPSNKVTEKGKDVELRCDPISGHTALYWYRQSLGQGLEFLIYFQGNSAPDKSGLPSDRFSAERTGGSVSTLTIQRTQQEDSAVYLCASSSPGTGRNTEAFFGQGTRLTVV.

There are many counts of this clonotype. The chain links TRBV6-5 to TRBJ2-3; 7 bases match TRBD1. In germline, CDR1 is MNHEY, CDR2 SVGAGI. With 3 bases clipped from V and 2 bases from J, the junction kept 14 bases outside the gene matches. The CDR3 contains 18 residues. This CDR3 is CASSYSVIQGLLTDTQYF. DNA of the CDR3: TGTGCCAGCAGTTATTCGGTCATACAGGGGCTCCTCACAGATACGCAGTATTTT.

In its sample, this clonotype was seen many times. V gene TRBV23-1 combines with J gene TRBJ2-2; 8 bases are shared with TRBD2. TRBV23-1 belongs to the ORF category, with a function that is uncertain. With 0 bases clipped from V and 0 bases from J, the junction kept 6 bases outside the gene matches. The CDR3 length is 18 residues. The DNA of the CDR3 is TGCGCCAGCAGTCAATCGCCGGATAGCGGGGCGAACACCGGGGAGCTGTTTTTT. It translates to CASSQSPDSGANTGELFF.

The sample holds many counts of this clonotype. The gene calls are TRBV6-1 and TRBJ2-7; no firm D call. CDR1 is MNHNS and CDR2 is SASEGT in the germline V gene. This CDR3 has 10 amino acids. V gave up 5 bases and J gave up 7 bases, with 6 bases separating them. The CDR3 here is CASSIREQYF. The CDR3 bases are TGTGCCAGCAGTATCCGAGAGCAGTACTTC.

This clonotype was recorded many times. The V and J genes are TRBV7-9 and TRBJ2-3; no firm D call. Germline values: CDR1 SEHNR, CDR2 FQNEAQ (reference sequence). This CDR3 contains 15 residues. Trimming cost V 4 bases and J 6 bases, with 17 bases left between them. This CDR3 is CASSSFGLGSDTQYF. The CDR3 coding sequence is TGTGCCAGCAGCTCTTTCGGGCTGGGGTCGGATACGCAGTATTTT. The variable domain in full, completed from reference TRBV7-9 and TRBJ2-3, reads DTGVSQNPRHKITKRGQNVTFRCDPISEHNRLYWYRQTLGQGPEFLTYFQNEAQLEKSRLLSDRFSAERPKGSFSTLEIQRTEQGDSAMYLCASSSFGLGSDTQYFGPGTRLTVL.

The chain carries TRBV11-2 and TRBJ2-1, with 8 positions matching TRBD1. This CDR3 is 17 amino acids long. Germline-derived CDR1 and CDR2 are SGHAT and FQNNGV. The J segment lost 4 bases and the V segment lost 0 bases, leaving 8 bases of the junction unmatched. The DNA of the CDR3 is TGTGCCAGCAGCTTAGAAGGGGCAGGGGGCTCATACAATGAGCAGTTCTTC. Its protein is CASSLEGAGGSYNEQFF.

Details on this clonotype: A much larger clone is a single base away; this may be a read error. The J gene is TRBJ2-3, the V gene TRBV5-4; the D gene is possibly TRBD1 (5 bases). The germline gives CDR1 SGHNT, CDR2 YYREEE (reference sequence). This CDR3 comprises 15 residues. This chain's CDR3 is CTSSFQGGSTDTQYF. CDR3 DNA: TGTACCAGCAGCTTTCAGGGCGGCTCCACAGATACGCAGTATTTT.

There are many counts of this clonotype. The chain is built from TRBV5-6 and TRBJ2-3, with 11 bases that match TRBD2. CDR3 length: 15 residues. V was pared by 3 bases and J by 3 bases, with 3 bases of the junction left unmatched. CDR1 is SGHDT and CDR2 is YYEEEE in the germline V gene. CDR3 DNA: TGTGCCAGCAGCTACCGACTAGCGGGGACAGATACGCAGTATTTT. Amino acids: CASSYRLAGTDTQYF.

The table lists this clonotype with a count of one. This may arise from a read error, as a much more abundant clone is one base away. V gene TRBV19 combines with J gene TRBJ2-1; the D gene could be TRBD1 or TRBD2 (6 bases each). The ends were cut back, 3 bases at V and 5 bases at J, with 14 bases in the middle. This CDR3 region has 15 residues. CDR1 LNHDA and CDR2 SQIVND come from the germline V gene (reference sequence). The CDR3 region has the DNA TGTGCCAGTAGTATTGGCAGGGGCGGGGACAATGAGCAGTTCTTC. Translated: CASSIGRGGDNEQFF. The whole variable domain, remainder taken from reference TRBV19 and TRBJ2-1, is DGGITQSPKYLFRKEGQNVTLSCEQNLNHDAMYWYRQDPGQGLRLIYYSQIVNDFQKGDIAEGYSVSREKKESFPLTVTSAQKNPTAFYLCASSIGRGGDNEQFFGPGTRLTVL.

This clonotype was found a few times. The V and J genes are TRBV30 and TRBJ1-6; unclear D gene. The length of the CDR3 is 15 residues. Germline assignment: CDR1 GTSNPN and CDR2 SVGIG (reference sequence). The germline V and J ends were trimmed by 2 bases and 8 bases, with 16 bases remaining between them. The CDR3: CAWSTVRETDSPLHF. The DNA of the CDR3 is TGTGCCTGGAGTACTGTGAGGGAGACGGATTCACCCCTCCACTTT.

The table lists this clonotype with many counts. The rearrangement uses TRBV28 and TRBJ2-7; the match to TRBD2 covers 9 bases. The ends lost 3 bases at V and 7 bases at J; junction bases unmatched: 7. Germline CDR1 is MDHEN and CDR2 is SYDVKM. The CDR3 totals 14 residues. CDR3 coding DNA: TGTGCCAGCAGTTTTAGGGGACTAGCAGTTGAGCAGTACTTC. It specifies CASSFRGLAVEQYF. The complete variable domain, with remaining parts taken from reference TRBV28 and TRBJ2-7, reads DVKVTQSSRYLVKRTGEKVFLECVQDMDHENMFWYRQDPGLGLRLIYFSYDVKMKEKGDIPEGYSVSREKKERFSLILESASTNQTSMYLCASSFRGLAVEQYFGPGTRLTVT.

This clonotype was seen many times. This chain joins TRBV28 and TRBJ2-7; the D call may be TRBD1 or TRBD2 (5 bases each). Germline V gene data show CDR1 as MDHEN and CDR2 as SYDVKM. Trimming removed 6 bases at V and 7 bases at J, with 19 bases between. The CDR3 consists of 14 residues. The CDR3 DNA sequence: TGTGCCAGCAGCTACCGGGGCGTCCGCGGGGAGCAGTACTTC. Its translation: CASSYRGVRGEQYF.

This clonotype was detected ten times or more. The genes are TRBV7-9 and TRBJ2-1; TRBD2 matches at 13 bases. The CDR3 extends over 16 amino acids. V trimming: 5 bases; J trimming: 2 bases; junction bases outside the gene matches: 3. Germline values: CDR1 SEHNR, CDR2 FQNEAQ (reference sequence). The CDR3 is CASSVTSGRTYNEQFF. CDR3 coding DNA: TGTGCCAGCAGCGTGACTAGCGGGAGGACCTACAATGAGCAGTTCTTC. The full variable domain, in which reference TRBV7-9 and TRBJ2-1 provide the parts outside the CDR3, is DTGVSQNPRHKITKRGQNVTFRCDPISEHNRLYWYRQTLGQGPEFLTYFQNEAQLEKSRLLSDRFSAERPKGSFSTLEIQRTEQGDSAMYLCASSVTSGRTYNEQFFGPGTRLTVL.

This clonotype was counted many times. The V call is TRBV27, the J call TRBJ2-7, with 10 bases lining up with TRBD2. Germline assignment: CDR1 MNHEY and CDR2 SMNVEV (reference sequence). V was pared by 3 bases and J by 0 bases, with 2 bases of the junction left unmatched. The CDR3 contains 15 residues. CDR3 sequence: CASSFLAGDSYEQYF. The CDR3 coding sequence is TGTGCCAGCAGTTTCCTAGCGGGGGACTCCTACGAGCAGTACTTC.

Ten or more counts support this clonotype. This sequence joins TRBV29-1 and TRBJ2-1, with D possibly TRBD2 on 5 matching bases. CDR3 length equals 15 residues. V was clipped by 7 bases and J by 0 bases, with 16 bases between them. Looked up from germline, CDR1 is SQVTM and CDR2 is ANQGSEA. The CDR3 reads CSAPGLLSSYNEQFF. CDR3 bases: TGCAGCGCCCCTGGACTCCTGAGCTCCTACAATGAGCAGTTCTTC.

This clonotype was seen more than once but under ten times. A much larger clone differs by one base, so this may be a read error. The J gene is TRBJ2-7, the V gene TRBV7-2; D is unclear. The CDR3 has 13 amino acids. Looked up from germline, CDR1 is SGHTA and CDR2 is FQGNSA. DNA for the CDR3: TGTGCCAGCAGCTGGACCCTAGGCTACGAGCTGTACTTC. Protein sequence: CASSWTLGYELYF.

This clonotype was recorded at least ten times. The V call is TRBV7-9, the J call TRBJ2-3, with TRBD2 matching 8 bases. CDR3 size: 17 residues. V trimming: 0 bases; J trimming: 0 bases; junction bases outside the gene matches: 5. CDR1 and CDR2 (germline): SEHNR, FQNEAQ (reference sequence). CDR3 residues: CASSLAGGGPSTDTQYF. CDR3 bases: TGTGCCAGCAGCTTAGCCGGCGGGGGGCCTAGCACAGATACGCAGTATTTT. Supplemented by reference TRBV7-9 and TRBJ2-3, the full variable domain reads DTGVSQNPRHKITKRGQNVTFRCDPISEHNRLYWYRQTLGQGPEFLTYFQNEAQLEKSRLLSDRFSAERPKGSFSTLEIQRTEQGDSAMYLCASSLAGGGPSTDTQYFGPGTRLTVL.

This clonotype was observed many times. The rearrangement links TRBV7-9 to TRBJ1-1, with D tentatively TRBD1 (5 bases). The CDR3 has 14 amino acids. Germline CDR1 is SEHNR and CDR2 is FQNEAQ (reference sequence). Trimming removed 4 bases at V and 1 base at J, with 10 bases between. DNA for the CDR3: TGTGCCAGCAGCTACGACAGATCGAACACTGAAGCTTTCTTT. Translating it yields CASSYDRSNTEAFF.

This clonotype was seen many times. The chain links TRBV4-3 to TRBJ2-7; D is perhaps TRBD1 (7 bases). Germline CDR1 reads LGHNA; CDR2 reads YSLEER. The CDR3 contains 16 residues. V lost 4 bases to trimming and J lost 2 bases, with 18 bases between them. CDR3 region: CASSLDFDREAYEQYF. The CDR3 nucleotides read TGCGCCAGCAGCCTCGATTTCGACAGGGAGGCCTACGAGCAGTACTTC.

This clonotype was seen a handful of times. This rearrangement joins TRBV7-9 to TRBJ2-5, with D possibly being TRBD1 (5 bases). Germline V gives CDR1 SEHNR, CDR2 FQNEAQ (reference sequence). V gave up 4 bases and J gave up 3 bases, with 18 bases separating them. The CDR3 contains 16 residues. This CDR3 is CASSSTRMTVKETQYF. The CDR3 DNA is TGTGCCAGCAGCTCAACACGAATGACAGTAAAAGAGACCCAGTACTTC.

This sequence joins TRBV3-1 and TRBJ2-3, with D perhaps matching TRBD2 (7 bases). The V and J ends lost 3 bases and 1 base respectively, with 11 bases between them. Germline V gene data show CDR1 as LGHDT and CDR2 as YNNKEL (reference sequence). The CDR3 spans 15 residues. CDR3 bases: TGTGCCAGCAGCCATAGGGGGGGCGGCACAGATACGCAGTATTTT. Its translation: CASSHRGGGTDTQYF.

Concerning this clonotype: Being one base from a much bigger clone, this may be a read error. The chain combines TRBV29-1 with TRBJ2-7; 9 nucleotides line up with TRBD1. Germline V gene lookup returns CDR1 SQVTM and CDR2 ANQGSEA. CDR3 size: 13 residues. After removal of 4 bases from V and 9 bases from J, the junction contained 10 bases not matched to a gene. This CDR3 reads CSVGRMGQGGQYF. The CDR3 nucleotides read TGCAGCGTTGGACGAATGGGACAGGGTGGGCAGTACTTC.

This clonotype was seen only a few times. The chain links TRBV2 to TRBJ2-3; 10 bases are shared with TRBD2. Germline V gives CDR1 SNHLY, CDR2 FYNNEI. V was clipped by 2 bases and J by 6 bases; unmatched bases: 5. CDR3 length equals 15 residues. The CDR3 nucleotides read TGTGCCAGCAGTGAATCAGCGGGAGGGTTGGATACGCAGTATTTT. This gives the protein CASSESAGGLDTQYF.

In regard to this clonotype: This may be a read error, as it is one base from a much larger clone. This CDR3 fails to terminate in the conserved phenylalanine or tryptophan, so it likely reflects a read error. The chain links TRBV29-1 to TRBJ2-3; D tentatively fits TRBD1 or TRBD2 (5 bases each). The CDR3 extends over 13 amino acids. CDR1 and CDR2 (germline): SQVTM, ANQGSEA. Trimming took off 7 bases at V and 5 bases at J, with 16 bases between the two ends. The CDR3 DNA sequence: TGCAGCGCCGAGGGAGTAAGGGGAGATACGCAGTATTCT. It translates to CSAEGVRGDTQYS.

A few counts support this clonotype. The rearrangement uses TRBV13 and TRBJ2-5; D ambiguous. V gave up 3 bases and J gave up 1 base, with 12 bases separating them. There are 15 residues in the CDR3. The germline V gene encodes CDR1 PRHDT and CDR2 FYEKMQ (reference sequence). The CDR3 nucleotides are TGTGCCAGCAGCTTCCGCTTCCGGGCCCAAGAGACCCAGTACTTC. This gives the protein CASSFRFRAQETQYF.